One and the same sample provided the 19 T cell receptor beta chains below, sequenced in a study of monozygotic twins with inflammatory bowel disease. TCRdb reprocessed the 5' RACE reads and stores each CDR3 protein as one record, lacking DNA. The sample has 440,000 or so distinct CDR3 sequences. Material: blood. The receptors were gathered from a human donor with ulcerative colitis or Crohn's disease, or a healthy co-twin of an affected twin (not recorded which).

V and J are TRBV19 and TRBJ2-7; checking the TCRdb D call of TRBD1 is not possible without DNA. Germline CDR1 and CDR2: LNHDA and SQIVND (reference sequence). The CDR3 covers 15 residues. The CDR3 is CASSMAGTGIYEQYF.

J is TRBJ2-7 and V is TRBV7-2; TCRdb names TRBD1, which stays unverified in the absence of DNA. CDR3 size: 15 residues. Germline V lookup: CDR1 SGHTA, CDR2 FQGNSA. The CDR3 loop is CASTKDRSNSYEQYF. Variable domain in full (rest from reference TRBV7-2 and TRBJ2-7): GAGVSQSPSNKVTEKGKDVELRCDPISGHTALYWYRQSLGQGLEFLIYFQGNSAPDKSGLPSDRFSAERTGGSVSTLTIQRTQQEDSAVYLCASTKDRSNSYEQYFGPGTRLTVT.

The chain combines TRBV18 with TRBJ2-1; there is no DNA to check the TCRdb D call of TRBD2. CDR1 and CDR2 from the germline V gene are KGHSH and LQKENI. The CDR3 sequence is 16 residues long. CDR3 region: CASSPQFRGRFYEQFF.

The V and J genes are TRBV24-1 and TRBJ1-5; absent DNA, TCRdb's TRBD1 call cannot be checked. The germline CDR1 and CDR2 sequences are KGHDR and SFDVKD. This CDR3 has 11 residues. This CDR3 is CATSARRSQHF.

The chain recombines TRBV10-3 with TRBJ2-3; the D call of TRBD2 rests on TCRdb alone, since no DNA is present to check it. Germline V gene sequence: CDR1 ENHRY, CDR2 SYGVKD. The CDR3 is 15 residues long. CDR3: CAISSGTTHTDTQYF.

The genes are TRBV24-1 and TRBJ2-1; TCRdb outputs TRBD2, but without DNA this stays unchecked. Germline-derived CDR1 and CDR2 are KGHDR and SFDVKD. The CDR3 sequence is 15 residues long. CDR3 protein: CATSDRLAGQVEQFF.

CDR3: CASTMPRGNEQFF. This chain connects TRBV5-1 to TRBJ2-1; TCRdb's D call, TRBD1, is unchecked because there is no DNA. CDR3 length: 13 amino acids. Per germline, CDR1 SGHRS and CDR2 YFSETQ.

This chain's CDR3 is CASSVAVGLDYEQYF. The rearrangement links TRBV9 to TRBJ2-7; TCRdb returns TRBD2, unconfirmable since there is no DNA. The V gene's germline CDR1 is SGDLS and CDR2 YYNGEE. The CDR3 runs 15 residues.

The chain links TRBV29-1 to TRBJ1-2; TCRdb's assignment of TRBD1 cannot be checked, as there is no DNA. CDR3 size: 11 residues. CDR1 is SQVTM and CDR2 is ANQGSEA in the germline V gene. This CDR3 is CSVGGPKGYTF.

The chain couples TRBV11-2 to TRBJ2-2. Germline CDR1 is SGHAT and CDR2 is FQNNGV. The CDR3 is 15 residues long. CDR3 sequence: CASSLQVGGTGELYF.

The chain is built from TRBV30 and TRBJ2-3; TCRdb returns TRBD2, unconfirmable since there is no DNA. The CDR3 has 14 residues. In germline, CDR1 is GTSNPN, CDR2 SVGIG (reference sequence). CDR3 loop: CAWSGLAGADTQYF.

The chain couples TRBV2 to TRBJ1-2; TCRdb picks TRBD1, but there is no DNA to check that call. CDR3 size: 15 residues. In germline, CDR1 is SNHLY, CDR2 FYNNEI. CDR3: CASSEVEQWVYGYTF.

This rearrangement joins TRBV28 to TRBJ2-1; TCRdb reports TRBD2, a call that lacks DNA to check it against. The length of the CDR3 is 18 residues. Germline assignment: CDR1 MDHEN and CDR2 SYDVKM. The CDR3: CASSLSQRLGAPYNEQFF.

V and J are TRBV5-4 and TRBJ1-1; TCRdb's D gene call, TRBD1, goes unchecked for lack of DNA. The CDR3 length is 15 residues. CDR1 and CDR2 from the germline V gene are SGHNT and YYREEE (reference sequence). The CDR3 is CASSFRTGAMTEAFF.

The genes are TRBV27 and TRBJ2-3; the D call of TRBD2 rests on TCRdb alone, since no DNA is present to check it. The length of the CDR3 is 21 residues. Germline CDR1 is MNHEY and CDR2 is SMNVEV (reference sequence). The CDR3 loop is CASKTQGASGRRGISTDTQYF.

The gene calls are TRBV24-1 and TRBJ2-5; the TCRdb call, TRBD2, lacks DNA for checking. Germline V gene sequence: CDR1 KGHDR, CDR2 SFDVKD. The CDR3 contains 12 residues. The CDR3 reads CATSETSKTQYF.

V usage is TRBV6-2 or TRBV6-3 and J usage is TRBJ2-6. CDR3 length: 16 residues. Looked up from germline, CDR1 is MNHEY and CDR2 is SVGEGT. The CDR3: CASRDRLGAGANVLTF.

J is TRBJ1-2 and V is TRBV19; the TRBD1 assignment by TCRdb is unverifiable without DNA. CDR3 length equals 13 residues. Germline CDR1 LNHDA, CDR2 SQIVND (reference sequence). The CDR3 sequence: CASRLTDLYGYTF.

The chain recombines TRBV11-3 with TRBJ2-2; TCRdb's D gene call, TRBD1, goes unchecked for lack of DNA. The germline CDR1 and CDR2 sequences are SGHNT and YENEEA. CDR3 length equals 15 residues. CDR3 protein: CASSSYRDDGGELFF.